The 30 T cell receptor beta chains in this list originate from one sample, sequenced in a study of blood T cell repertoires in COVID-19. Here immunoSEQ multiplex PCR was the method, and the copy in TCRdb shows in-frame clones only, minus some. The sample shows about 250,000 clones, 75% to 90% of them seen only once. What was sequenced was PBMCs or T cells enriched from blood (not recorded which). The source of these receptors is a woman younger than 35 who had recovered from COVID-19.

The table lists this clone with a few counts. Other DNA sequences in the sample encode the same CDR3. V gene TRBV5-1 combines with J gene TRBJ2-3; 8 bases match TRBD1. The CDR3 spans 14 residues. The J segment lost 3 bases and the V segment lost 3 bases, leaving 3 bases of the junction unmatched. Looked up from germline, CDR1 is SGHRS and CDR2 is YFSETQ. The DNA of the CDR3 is TGCGCCAGCAGCTCAGGACAGGGAACAGATACGCAGTATTTT. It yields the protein CASSSGQGTDTQYF.

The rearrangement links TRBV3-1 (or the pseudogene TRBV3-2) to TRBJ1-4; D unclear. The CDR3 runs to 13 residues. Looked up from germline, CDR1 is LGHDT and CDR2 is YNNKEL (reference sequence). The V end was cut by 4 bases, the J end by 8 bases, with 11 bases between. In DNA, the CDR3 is TGTGCCAGCAGCCTATCAGCGGGAGAAAAACTGTTTTTT. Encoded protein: CASSLSAGEKLFF.

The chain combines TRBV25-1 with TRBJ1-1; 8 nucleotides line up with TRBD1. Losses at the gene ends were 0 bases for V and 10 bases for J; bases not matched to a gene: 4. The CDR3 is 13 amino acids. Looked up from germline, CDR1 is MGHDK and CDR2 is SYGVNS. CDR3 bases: TGTGCCAGCAGTGAATATAGAGACAGGGGAGCTTTCTTT. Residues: CASSEYRDRGAFF.

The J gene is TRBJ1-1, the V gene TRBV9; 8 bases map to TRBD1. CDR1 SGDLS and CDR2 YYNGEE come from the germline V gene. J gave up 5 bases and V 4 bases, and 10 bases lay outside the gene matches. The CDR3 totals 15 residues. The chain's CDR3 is CASSLTTGVGTEAFF. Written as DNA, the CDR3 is TGTGCCAGCAGCTTAACGACAGGGGTGGGAACTGAAGCTTTCTTT.

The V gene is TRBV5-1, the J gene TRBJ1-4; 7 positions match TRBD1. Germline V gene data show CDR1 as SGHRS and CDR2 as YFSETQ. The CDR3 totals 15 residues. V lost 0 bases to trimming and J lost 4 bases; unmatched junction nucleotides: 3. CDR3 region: CASSLETGINEKLFF. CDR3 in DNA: TGCGCCAGCAGCTTGGAGACAGGGATTAATGAAAAACTGTTTTTT.

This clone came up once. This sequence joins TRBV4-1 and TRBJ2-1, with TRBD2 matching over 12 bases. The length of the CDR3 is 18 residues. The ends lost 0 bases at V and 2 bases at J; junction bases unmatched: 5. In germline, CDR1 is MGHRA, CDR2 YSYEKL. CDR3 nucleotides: TGCGCCAGCAGCCAAGATCGACTAGCGGGGGCGACCTACAATGAGCAGTTCTTC. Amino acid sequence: CASSQDRLAGATYNEQFF.

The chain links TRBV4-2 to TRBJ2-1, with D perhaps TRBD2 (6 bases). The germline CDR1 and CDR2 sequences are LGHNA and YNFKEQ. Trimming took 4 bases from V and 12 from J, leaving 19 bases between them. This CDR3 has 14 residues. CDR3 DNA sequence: TGTGCCAGCAGCCTGCTAGCGCAGGATTCGGTGCAGTTCTTC. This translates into CASSLLAQDSVQFF.

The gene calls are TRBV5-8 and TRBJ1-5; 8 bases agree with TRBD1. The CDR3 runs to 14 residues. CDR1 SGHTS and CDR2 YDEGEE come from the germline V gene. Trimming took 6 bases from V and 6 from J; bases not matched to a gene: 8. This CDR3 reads CASNMDRAGQPQHF. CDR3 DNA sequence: TGTGCCAGCAACATGGACAGGGCGGGTCAGCCCCAGCATTTT.

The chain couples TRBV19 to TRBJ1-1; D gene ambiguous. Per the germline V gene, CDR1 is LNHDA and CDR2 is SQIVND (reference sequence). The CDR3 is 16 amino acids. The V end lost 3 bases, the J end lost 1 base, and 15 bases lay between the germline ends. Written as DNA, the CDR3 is TGTGCCAGTAGTATCGCCTTTATTATAGAGAACACTGAAGCTTTCTTT. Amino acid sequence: CASSIAFIIENTEAFF.

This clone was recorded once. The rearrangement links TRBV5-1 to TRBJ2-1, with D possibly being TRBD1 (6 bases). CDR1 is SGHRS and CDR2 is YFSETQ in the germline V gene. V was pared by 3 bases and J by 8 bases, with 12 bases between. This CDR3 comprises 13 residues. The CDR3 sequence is CASSSPQGYEQFF. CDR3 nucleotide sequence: TGCGCCAGCAGCTCTCCACAGGGTTATGAGCAGTTCTTC.

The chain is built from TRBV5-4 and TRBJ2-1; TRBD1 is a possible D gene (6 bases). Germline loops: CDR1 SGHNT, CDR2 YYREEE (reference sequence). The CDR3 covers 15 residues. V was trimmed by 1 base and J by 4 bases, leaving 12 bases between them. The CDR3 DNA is TGTGCCAGCAGCTTGCGGCAGGGGATTTACAATGAGCAGTTCTTC. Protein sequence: CASSLRQGIYNEQFF.

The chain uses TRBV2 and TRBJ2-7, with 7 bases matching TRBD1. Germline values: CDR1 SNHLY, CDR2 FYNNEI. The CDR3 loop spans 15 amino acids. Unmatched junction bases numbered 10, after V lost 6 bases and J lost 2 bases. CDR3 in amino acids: CASRASRDRAYEQYF. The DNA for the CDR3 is TGTGCCAGCAGAGCTTCCCGGGACAGAGCCTACGAGCAGTACTTC.

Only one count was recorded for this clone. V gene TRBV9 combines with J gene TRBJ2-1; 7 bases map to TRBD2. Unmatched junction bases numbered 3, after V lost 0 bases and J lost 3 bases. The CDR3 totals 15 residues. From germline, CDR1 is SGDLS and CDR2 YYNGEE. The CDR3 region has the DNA TGTGCCAGCAGCGTAGAGGCTAGCGGCTACAATGAGCAGTTCTTC. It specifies CASSVEASGYNEQFF.

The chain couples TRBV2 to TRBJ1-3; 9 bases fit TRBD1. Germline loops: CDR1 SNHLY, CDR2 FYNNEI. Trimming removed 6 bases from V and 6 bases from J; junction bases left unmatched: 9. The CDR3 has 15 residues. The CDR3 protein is CASSATGQGKNTIYF. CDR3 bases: TGTGCCAGCAGCGCCACTGGACAGGGGAAAAACACCATATATTTT.

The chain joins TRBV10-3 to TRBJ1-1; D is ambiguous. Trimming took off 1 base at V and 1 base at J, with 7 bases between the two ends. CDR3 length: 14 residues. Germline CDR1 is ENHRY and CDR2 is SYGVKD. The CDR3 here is CAISEYAENTEAFF. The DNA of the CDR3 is TGTGCCATCAGTGAGTACGCGGAGAACACTGAAGCTTTCTTT.

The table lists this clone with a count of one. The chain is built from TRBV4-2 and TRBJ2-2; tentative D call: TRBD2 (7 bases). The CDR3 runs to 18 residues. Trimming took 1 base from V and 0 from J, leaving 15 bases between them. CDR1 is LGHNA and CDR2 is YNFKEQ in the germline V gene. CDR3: CASSQGEVGGPNTGELFF. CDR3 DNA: TGTGCCAGCAGCCAAGGGGAGGTGGGGGGGCCGAACACCGGGGAGCTGTTTTTT.

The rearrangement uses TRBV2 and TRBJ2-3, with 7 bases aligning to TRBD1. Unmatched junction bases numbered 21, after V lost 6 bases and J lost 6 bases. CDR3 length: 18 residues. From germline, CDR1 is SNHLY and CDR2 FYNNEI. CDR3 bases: TGTGCCAGCAGCCATTTCATTTCGGATAGGGACAGTTATGATACGCAGTATTTT. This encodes CASSHFISDRDSYDTQYF. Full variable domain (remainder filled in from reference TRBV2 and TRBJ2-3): EPEVTQTPSHQVTQMGQEVILRCVPISNHLYFYWYRQILGQKVEFLVSFYNNEISEKSEIFDDQFSVERPDGSNFTLKIRSTKLEDSAMYFCASSHFISDRDSYDTQYFGPGTRLTVL.

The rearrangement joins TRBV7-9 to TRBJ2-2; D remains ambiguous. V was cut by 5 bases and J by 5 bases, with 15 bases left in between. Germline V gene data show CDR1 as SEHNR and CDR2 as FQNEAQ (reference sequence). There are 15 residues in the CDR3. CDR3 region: CASSNNNPPTGELFF. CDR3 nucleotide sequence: TGTGCCAGCAGCAACAATAACCCTCCAACCGGGGAGCTGTTTTTT.

The CDR3 is CASSYQGTGGSPLHF. The DNA of the CDR3 is TGTGCCAGCAGTTACCAGGGGACAGGGGGTTCACCCCTCCACTTT. The V call is TRBV6-5, the J call TRBJ1-6; TRBD1 agrees at 11 bases. Germline lookup yields CDR1 MNHEY and CDR2 SVGAGI. Trimming cost V 2 bases and J 9 bases; bases outside gene matches: 3. The CDR3 sequence is 15 residues long.

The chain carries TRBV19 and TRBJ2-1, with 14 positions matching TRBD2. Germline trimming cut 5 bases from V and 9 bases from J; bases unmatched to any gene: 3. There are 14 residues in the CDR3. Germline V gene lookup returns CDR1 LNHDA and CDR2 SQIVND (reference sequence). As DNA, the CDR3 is TGTGCCAGTAGTGGGACTAGCGGGGGAAGTGAGCAGTTCTTC. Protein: CASSGTSGGSEQFF.

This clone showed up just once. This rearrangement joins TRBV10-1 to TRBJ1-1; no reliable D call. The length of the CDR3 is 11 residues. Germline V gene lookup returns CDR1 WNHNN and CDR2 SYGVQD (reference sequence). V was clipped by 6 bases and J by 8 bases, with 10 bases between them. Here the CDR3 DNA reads TGCGCCAGCAGGGCCGGCGGCGAAGCTTTCTTT. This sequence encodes CASRAGGEAFF.

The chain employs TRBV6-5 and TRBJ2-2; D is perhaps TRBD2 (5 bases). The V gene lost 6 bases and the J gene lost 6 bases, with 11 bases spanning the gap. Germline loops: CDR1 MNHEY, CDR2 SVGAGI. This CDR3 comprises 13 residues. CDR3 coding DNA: TGTGCCAGCAGCATCGGGGAGTCCGGGGAGCTGTTTTTT. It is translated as CASSIGESGELFF.

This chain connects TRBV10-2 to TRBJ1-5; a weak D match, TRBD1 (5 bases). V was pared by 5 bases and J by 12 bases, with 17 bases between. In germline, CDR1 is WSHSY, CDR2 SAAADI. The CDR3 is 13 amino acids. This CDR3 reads CASSSLGVGDQHF. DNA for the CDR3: TGCGCCAGCAGTAGCCTAGGGGTAGGAGACCAGCATTTT.

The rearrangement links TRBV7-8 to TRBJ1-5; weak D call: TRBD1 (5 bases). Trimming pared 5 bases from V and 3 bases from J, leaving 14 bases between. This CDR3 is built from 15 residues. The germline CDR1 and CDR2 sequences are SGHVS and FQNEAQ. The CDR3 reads CASSPGGEYNQPQHF. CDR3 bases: TGTGCCAGCAGCCCCGGGGGGGAATACAATCAGCCCCAGCATTTT.

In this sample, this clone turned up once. The CDR3 is CASSFVGESSYGYTF. For the CDR3, the DNA is TGTGCCAGCAGCTTTGTTGGGGAGTCCTCCTATGGCTACACCTTC. This rearrangement joins TRBV5-5 to TRBJ1-2; D not certain. Trimming removed 2 bases at V and 4 bases at J, with 15 bases between. CDR1 is SGHKS and CDR2 is YYEKEE in the germline V gene (reference sequence). CDR3 length equals 15 residues.

The CDR3 DNA is TGTGCCAGCTCACCAACTCGTAGCAGGGGGAATTATGGCTACACCTTC. Protein: CASSPTRSRGNYGYTF. V gene TRBV18 combines with J gene TRBJ1-2; 7 nucleotides align to TRBD1. The V gene end was trimmed by 2 bases and the J gene end by 5 bases; junction bases not matched to a gene: 11. This CDR3 contains 16 residues. In germline, CDR1 is KGHSH, CDR2 LQKENI.

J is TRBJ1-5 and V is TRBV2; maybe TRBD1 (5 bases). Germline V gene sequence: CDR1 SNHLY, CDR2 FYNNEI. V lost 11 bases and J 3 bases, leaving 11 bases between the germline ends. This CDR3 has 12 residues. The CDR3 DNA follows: TGTGCCTGCCAACAGGACAATCAGCCCCAGCATTTT. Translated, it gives CACQQDNQPQHF.

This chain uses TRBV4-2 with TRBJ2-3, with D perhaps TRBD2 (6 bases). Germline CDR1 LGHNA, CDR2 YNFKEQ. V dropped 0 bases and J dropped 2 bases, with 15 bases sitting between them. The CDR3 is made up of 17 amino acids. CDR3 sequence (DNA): TGTGCCAGCAGCCAAGACCCCGGGGGAGCGGACACAGATACGCAGTATTTT. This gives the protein CASSQDPGGADTDTQYF.

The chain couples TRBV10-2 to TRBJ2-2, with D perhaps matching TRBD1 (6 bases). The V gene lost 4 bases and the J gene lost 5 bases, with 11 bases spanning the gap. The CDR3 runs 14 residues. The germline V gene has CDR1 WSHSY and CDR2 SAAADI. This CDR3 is CASSVLTGTGELFF. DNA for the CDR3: TGCGCCAGCAGTGTCCTTACAGGGACCGGGGAGCTGTTTTTT.

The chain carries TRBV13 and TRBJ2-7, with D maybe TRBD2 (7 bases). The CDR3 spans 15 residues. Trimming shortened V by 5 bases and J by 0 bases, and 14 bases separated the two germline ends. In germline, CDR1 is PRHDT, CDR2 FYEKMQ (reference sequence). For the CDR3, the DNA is TGTGCCAGCAGCCCGGGGCGGGGGCACTCCTACGAGCAGTACTTC. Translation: CASSPGRGHSYEQYF.